A selection of T cell receptor beta chains follows, all from one sample in a study of beta chain features in type 1 diabetes. Assay used: immunoSEQ multiplex PCR; TCRdb lists only in-frame clones, some missing. The table has 400,000 to 500,000 clones, over 11% seen once; the top ten hold under 0.04%. The sample consisted of naive CD4+ T cells from blood. These receptors were obtained from a man aged 30 to 45 in good health. CDR3s include the opening cysteine and the closing phenylalanine or tryptophan. The order of the fields is V gene, D gene, J gene, clone size, CDR3 DNA, CDR3 protein. D genes are given only for firm matches. Expanded clones get a size class; other rows say once, few or many, or leave the size out.

V: TRBV19
D: TRBD1
J: TRBJ2-1
size: NA
DNA: TGTGCCAGTAGTATGGTTTTACAGGGGCTCACTGAGCAGTTCTTC
CDR3: CASSMVLQGLTEQFF

V: TRBV6-5
D: NA
J: TRBJ2-7
size: NA
DNA: TGTGCCAGCAGTGCCCTACGGGGCAAGGACGAGCAGTACTTC
CDR3: CASSALRGKDEQYF

V: TRBV30
D: NA
J: TRBJ1-1
size: few
DNA: TGTGCCTGGAGTGTACTTGCAGCTATGAACACTGAAGCTTTCTTT
CDR3: CAWSVLAAMNTEAFF

V: TRBV14
D: NA
J: TRBJ1-2
size: NA
DNA: TGTGCCAGCAGGGACCGCTACTATGGCTACACCTTC
CDR3: CASRDRYYGYTF

V: TRBV9
D: TRBD1
J: TRBJ2-6
size: NA
DNA: TGTGCCAGCAGCAAAACGACAGGGTTGGGTTCTGGGGCCAACGTCCTGACTTTC
CDR3: CASSKTTGLGSGANVLTF

V: TRBV14
D: NA
J: TRBJ2-7
size: few
DNA: TGTGCCAGCAGCCGTCGGGGGCAGACCTACGAGCAGTACTTC
CDR3: CASSRRGQTYEQYF

V: TRBV19
D: NA
J: TRBJ2-2
size: few
DNA: TGTGCCAGTAGTAGTTGGCACTCGAACACCGGGGAGCTGTTTTTT
CDR3: CASSSWHSNTGELFF

V: TRBV28
D: NA
J: TRBJ1-1
size: NA
DNA: TGTGCCAGCAGTTTTCCTCAGGGGCTGATGAACACTGAAGCTTTCTTT
CDR3: CASSFPQGLMNTEAFF

V: TRBV7-9
D: NA
J: TRBJ2-3
size: many
DNA: TGTGCCAGCAGCTTAGAGGGGAGCACAGATACGCAGTATTTT
CDR3: CASSLEGSTDTQYF

V: TRBV30
D: TRBD2
J: TRBJ2-2
size: few
DNA: TGTGCCTGGAGTACTAGCGGGAGCACCGGGGAGCTGTTTTTT
CDR3: CAWSTSGSTGELFF

V: TRBV7-9
D: NA
J: TRBJ2-5
size: NA
DNA: TGTGCCAGCAGTTACGGGCAAGAGACCCAGTACTTC
CDR3: CASSYGQETQYF

V: TRBV6-6
D: NA
J: TRBJ2-1
size: few
DNA: TGTGCCAGCACCTGGGGGGAGCAGTACAATGAGCAGTTCTTC
CDR3: CASTWGEQYNEQFF

V: TRBV5-4
D: NA
J: TRBJ1-1
size: few
DNA: TGTGCCAGCAGCTTGGGCCGCACGAACACTGAAGCTTTCTTT
CDR3: CASSLGRTNTEAFF

V: TRBV30
D: TRBD2
J: TRBJ2-5
size: few
DNA: TGTGCCTGGAGTGGCGGGAGGCGGTTATCCGGGACCCAGTACTTC
CDR3: CAWSGGRRLSGTQYF

V: TRBV7-2
D: NA
J: TRBJ1-2
size: few
DNA: TGTGCCAGCAGCTTAGGGTACGGCAGAACCGCTAACTATGGCTACACCTTC
CDR3: CASSLGYGRTANYGYTF

V: TRBV20-1
D: NA
J: TRBJ2-7
size: NA
DNA: TGCAGTGCGGGTAACGAGCAGTACTTC
CDR3: CSAGNEQYF

V: TRBV23-1
D: TRBD1
J: TRBJ1-2
size: NA
DNA: TGCGCCAGCAGTCAACCGCGGGACAGAGACTATGGCTACACCTTC
CDR3: CASSQPRDRDYGYTF

V: TRBV14
D: TRBD2
J: TRBJ2-5
size: NA
DNA: TGTGCCAGCAGCCTCGGACTAGCTGAGACCCAGTACTTC
CDR3: CASSLGLAETQYF

V: TRBV5-6
D: NA
J: TRBJ2-1
size: NA
DNA: TGTGCCAGCAGCTTGGCTGGTACTTCCTACAATGAGCAGTTCTTC
CDR3: CASSLAGTSYNEQFF

V: TRBV7-9
D: TRBD2
J: TRBJ2-1
size: few
DNA: TGTGCCAGCAGCAGAGCGGCTAGCGGGAGGAATGAGCAGTTCTTC
CDR3: CASSRAASGRNEQFF

V: TRBV4-3
D: TRBD1
J: TRBJ1-4
size: NA
DNA: TGCGCCAGCAGCCCCCACCCAACAGGGGGGAGTGAAAAACTGTTTTTT
CDR3: CASSPHPTGGSEKLFF